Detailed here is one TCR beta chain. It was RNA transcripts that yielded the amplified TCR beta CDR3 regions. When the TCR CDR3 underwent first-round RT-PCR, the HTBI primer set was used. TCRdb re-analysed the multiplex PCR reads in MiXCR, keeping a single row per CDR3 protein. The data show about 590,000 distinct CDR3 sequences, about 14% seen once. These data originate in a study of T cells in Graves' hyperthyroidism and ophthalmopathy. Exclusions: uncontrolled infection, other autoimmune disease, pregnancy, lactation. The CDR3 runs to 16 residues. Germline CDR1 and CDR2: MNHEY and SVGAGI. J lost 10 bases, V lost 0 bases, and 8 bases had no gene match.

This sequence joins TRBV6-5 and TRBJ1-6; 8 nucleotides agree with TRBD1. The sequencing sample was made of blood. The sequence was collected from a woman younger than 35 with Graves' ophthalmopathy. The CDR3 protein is CASSYSPQGAESPLHF. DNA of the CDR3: TGTGCCAGCAGTTACTCCCCCCAGGGGGCAGAATCACCCCTCCACTTT.